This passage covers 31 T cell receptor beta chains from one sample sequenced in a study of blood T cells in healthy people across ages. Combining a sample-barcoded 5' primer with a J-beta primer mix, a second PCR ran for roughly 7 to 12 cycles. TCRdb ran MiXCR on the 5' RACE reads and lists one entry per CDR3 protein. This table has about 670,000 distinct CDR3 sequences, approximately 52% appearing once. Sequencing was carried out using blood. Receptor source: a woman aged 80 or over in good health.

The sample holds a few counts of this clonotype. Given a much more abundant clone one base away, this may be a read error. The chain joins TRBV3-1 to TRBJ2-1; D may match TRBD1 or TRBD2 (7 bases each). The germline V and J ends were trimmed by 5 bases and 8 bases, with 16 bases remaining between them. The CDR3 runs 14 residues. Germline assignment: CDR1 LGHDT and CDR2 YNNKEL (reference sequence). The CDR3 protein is CASSRGGGGDEQFF. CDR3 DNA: TGTGCCAGCAGCAGAGGGGGCGGGGGCGATGAGCAGTTCTTC.

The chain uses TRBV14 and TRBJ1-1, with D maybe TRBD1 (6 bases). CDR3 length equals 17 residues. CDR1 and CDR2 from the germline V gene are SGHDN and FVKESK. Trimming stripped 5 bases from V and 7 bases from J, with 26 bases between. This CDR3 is CASSSSTVRGWYIEAFF. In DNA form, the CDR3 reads TGTGCCAGCAGCTCATCGACCGTCAGGGGTTGGTACATTGAAGCTTTCTTT.

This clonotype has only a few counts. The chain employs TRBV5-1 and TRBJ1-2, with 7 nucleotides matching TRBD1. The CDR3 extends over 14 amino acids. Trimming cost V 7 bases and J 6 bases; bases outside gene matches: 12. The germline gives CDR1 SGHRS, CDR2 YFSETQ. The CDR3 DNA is TGCGCCAGCCGTGAGGGGACAGCTGTTGATGGCTACACCTTC. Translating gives CASREGTAVDGYTF.

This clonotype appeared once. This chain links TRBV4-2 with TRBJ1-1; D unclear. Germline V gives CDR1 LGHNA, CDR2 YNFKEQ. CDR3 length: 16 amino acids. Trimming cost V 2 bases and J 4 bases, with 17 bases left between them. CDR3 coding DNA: TGTGCCAGCAGCCAAAAATATGAGGAGCTGGGCACTGAAGCTTTCTTT. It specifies CASSQKYEELGTEAFF.

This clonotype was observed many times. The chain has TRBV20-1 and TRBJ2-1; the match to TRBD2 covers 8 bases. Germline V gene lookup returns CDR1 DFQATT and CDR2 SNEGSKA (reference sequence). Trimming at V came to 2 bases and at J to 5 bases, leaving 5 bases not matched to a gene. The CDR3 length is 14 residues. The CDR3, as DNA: TGCAGTGCTAGAAATAGCGGGACAAACAATGAGCAGTTCTTC. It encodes CSARNSGTNNEQFF.

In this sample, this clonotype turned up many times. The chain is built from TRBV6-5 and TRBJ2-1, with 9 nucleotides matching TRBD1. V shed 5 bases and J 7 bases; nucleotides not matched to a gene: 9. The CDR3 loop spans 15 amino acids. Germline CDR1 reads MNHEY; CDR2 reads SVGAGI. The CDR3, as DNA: TGTGCCAGCAGTCCGATCCGGACAGGGGCGAATGAGCAGTTCTTC. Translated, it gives CASSPIRTGANEQFF.

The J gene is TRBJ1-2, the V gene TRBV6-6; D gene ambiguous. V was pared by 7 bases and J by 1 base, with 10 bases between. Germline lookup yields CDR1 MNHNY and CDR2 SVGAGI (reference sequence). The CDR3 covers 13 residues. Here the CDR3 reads CASTLWGNYGYTF. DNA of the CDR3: TGTGCCAGCACCCTATGGGGTAACTATGGCTACACCTTC.

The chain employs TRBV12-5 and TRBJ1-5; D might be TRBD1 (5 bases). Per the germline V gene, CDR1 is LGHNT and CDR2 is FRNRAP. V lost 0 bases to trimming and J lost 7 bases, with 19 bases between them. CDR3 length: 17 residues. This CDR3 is CASGLVTGAQGGQPQHF. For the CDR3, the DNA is TGTGCTAGTGGTTTGGTAACCGGAGCCCAGGGAGGACAGCCCCAGCATTTT.

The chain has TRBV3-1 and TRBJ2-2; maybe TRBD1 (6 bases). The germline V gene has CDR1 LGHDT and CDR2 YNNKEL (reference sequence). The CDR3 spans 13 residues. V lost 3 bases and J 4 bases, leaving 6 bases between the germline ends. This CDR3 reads CASSQGATGELFF. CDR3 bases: TGTGCCAGCAGCCAGGGGGCCACCGGGGAGCTGTTTTTT.

CDR3 protein: CASSLLGSSPVYNEQFF. DNA for the CDR3: TGTGCCAGCAGCCTACTTGGGAGCTCCCCCGTCTACAATGAGCAGTTCTTC. The chain couples TRBV7-9 to TRBJ2-1, with a possible D match to TRBD2 (5 bases). V was trimmed by 5 bases and J by 3 bases, leaving 20 bases between them. Per germline, CDR1 SEHNR and CDR2 FQNEAQ (reference sequence). This CDR3 comprises 17 residues.

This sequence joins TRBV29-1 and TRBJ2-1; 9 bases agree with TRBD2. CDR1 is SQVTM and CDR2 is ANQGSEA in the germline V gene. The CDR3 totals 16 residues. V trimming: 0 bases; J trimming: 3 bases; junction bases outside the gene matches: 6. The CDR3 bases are TGCAGCGTTGAAGATCGTCTAGCGGGACTCTACAATGAGCAGTTCTTC. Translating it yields CSVEDRLAGLYNEQFF.

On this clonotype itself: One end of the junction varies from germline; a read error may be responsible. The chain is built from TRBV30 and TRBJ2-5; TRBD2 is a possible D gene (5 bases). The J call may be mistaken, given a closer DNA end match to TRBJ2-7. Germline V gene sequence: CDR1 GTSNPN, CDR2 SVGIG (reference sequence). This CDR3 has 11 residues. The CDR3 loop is CAGSVLDEQYF. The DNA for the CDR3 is TGTGCCGGGAGTGTACTTGACGAGCAGTACTTC.

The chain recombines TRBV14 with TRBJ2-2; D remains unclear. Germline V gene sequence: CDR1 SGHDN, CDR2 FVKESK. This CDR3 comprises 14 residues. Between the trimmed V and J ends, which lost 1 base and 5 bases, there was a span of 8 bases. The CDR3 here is CASSQGAATGELFF. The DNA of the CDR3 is TGTGCCAGCAGCCAAGGGGCGGCGACCGGGGAGCTGTTTTTT.

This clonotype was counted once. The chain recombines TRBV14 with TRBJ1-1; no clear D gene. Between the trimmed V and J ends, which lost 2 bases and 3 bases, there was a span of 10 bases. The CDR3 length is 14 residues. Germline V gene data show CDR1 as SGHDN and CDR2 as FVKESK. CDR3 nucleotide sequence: TGTGCCAGCAGCCAATTAGGCCGGGACACTGAAGCTTTCTTT. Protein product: CASSQLGRDTEAFF.

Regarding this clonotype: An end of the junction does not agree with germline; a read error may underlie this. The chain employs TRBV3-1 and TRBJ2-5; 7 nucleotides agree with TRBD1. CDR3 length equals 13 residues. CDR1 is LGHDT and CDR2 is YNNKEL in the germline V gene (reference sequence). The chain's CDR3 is CASSYRGMETQYF. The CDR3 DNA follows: TGTGCAAGCAGCTACAGGGGAATGGAGACCCAGTACTTC.

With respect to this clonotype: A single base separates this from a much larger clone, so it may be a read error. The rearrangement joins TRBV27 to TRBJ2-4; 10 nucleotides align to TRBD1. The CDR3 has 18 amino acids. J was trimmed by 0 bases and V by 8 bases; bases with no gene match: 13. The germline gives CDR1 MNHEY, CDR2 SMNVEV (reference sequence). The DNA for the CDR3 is TGTGCCAGCGAAGTTTCCGGGACAGGGGTCCTAGCCAAAAACATTCAGTACTTC. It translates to CASEVSGTGVLAKNIQYF.

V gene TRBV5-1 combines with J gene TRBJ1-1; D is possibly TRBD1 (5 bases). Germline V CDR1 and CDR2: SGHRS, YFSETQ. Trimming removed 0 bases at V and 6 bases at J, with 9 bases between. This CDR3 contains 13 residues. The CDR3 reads CASSLVPGPEAFF. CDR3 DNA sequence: TGCGCCAGCAGCTTGGTCCCAGGGCCTGAAGCTTTCTTT.

The CDR3 DNA is TGTGCCAGCAGCCAAGGTTGGACTAGCGGAAAGTACTTC. It codes for CASSQGWTSGKYF. This rearrangement joins TRBV3-1 to TRBJ2-5; 10 bases line up with TRBD2. This CDR3 has 13 amino acids. CDR1 and CDR2 from the germline V gene are LGHDT and YNNKEL (reference sequence). Germline trimming cut 1 base from V and 12 bases from J; bases unmatched to any gene: 5.

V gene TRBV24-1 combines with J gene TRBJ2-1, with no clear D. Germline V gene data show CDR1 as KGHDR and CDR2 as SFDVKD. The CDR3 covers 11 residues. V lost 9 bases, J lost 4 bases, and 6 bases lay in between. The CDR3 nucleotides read TGTGCCACCTCTAAATACAATGAGCAGTTCTTC. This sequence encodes CATSKYNEQFF.

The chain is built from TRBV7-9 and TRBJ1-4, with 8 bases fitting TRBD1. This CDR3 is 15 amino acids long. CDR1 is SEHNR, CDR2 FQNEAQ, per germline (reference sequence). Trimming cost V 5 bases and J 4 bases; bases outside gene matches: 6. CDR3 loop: CASSLYRGFNEKLFF. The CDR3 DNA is TGTGCCAGCAGCCTATACAGGGGGTTTAATGAAAAACTGTTTTTT.

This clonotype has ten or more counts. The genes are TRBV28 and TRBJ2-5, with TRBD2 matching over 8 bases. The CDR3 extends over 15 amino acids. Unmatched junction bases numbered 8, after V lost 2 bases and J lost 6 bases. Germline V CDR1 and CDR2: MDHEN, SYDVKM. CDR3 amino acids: CASSLKGLVVKTQYF. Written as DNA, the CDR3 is TGTGCCAGCAGTTTAAAGGGACTAGTTGTGAAGACCCAGTACTTC.

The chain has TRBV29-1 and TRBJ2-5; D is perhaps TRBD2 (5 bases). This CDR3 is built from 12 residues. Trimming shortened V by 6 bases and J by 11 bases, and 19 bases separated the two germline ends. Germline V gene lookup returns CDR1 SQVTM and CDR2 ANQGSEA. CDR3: CSVRMGSWEQYF. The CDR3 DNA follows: TGCAGCGTCAGGATGGGGTCTTGGGAGCAGTACTTC.

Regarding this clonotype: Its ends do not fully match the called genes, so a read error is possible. The CDR3, as DNA: TGCAGTGCTAGCGCCAGCGGGGGGTCGGAGACCCGGTACTTC. It specifies CSASASGGSETRYF. The chain joins TRBV20-1 to TRBJ2-5; 9 bases line up with TRBD2. Germline CDR1 is DFQATT and CDR2 is SNEGSKA (reference sequence). The CDR3 runs to 14 residues.

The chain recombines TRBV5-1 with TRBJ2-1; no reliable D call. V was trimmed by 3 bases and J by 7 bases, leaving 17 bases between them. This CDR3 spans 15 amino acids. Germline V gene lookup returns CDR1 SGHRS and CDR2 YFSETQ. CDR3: CASSSPATGGNEQFF. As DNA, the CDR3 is TGCGCCAGCAGCTCACCGGCGACTGGCGGAAATGAGCAGTTCTTC.

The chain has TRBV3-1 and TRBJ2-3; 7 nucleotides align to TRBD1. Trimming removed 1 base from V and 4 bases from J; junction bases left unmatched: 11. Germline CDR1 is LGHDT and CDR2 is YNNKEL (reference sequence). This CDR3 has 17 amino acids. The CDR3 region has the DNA TGTGCCAGCAGCCAAGCTTCCAGGGGGTCAAGGGCAGATACGCAGTATTTT. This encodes CASSQASRGSRADTQYF.

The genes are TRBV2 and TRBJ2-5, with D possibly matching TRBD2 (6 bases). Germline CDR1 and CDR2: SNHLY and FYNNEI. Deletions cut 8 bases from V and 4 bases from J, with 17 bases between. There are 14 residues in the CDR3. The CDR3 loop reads CASEGLTRGETQYF. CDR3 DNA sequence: TGTGCCAGCGAGGGACTTACAAGGGGAGAGACCCAGTACTTC. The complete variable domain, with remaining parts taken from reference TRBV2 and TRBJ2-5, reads EPEVTQTPSHQVTQMGQEVILRCVPISNHLYFYWYRQILGQKVEFLVSFYNNEISEKSEIFDDQFSVERPDGSNFTLKIRSTKLEDSAMYFCASEGLTRGETQYFGPGTRLLVL.

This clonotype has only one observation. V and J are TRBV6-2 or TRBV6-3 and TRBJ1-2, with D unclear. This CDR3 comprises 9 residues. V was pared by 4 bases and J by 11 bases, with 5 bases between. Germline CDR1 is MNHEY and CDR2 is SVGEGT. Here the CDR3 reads CASSFPYTF. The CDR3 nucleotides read TGTGCCAGCAGTTTCCCGTACACCTTC.

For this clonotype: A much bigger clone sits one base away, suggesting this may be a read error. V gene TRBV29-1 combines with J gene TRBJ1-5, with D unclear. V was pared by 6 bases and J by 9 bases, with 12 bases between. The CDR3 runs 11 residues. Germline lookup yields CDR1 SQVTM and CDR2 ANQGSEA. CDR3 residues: CSVGWRGPQHF. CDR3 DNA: TGCAGCGTGGGTTGGCGGGGGCCCCAGCATTTT.

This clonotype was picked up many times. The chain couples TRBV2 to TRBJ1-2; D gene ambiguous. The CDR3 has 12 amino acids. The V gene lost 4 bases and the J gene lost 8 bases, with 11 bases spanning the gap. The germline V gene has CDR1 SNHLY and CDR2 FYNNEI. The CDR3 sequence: CASSVSVGGYTF. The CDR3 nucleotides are TGTGCCAGCAGTGTTAGTGTGGGCGGCTACACCTTC.

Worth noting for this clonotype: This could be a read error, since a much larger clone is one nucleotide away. The CDR3 nucleotides read TGTGCCAGCAGTGATAACGCAGTCCAGCCCCAGCATTTT. It translates to CASSDNAVQPQHF. The V gene is TRBV10-3, the J gene TRBJ1-5; D unresolved. Germline CDR1 ENHRY, CDR2 SYGVKD. CDR3 size: 13 residues.

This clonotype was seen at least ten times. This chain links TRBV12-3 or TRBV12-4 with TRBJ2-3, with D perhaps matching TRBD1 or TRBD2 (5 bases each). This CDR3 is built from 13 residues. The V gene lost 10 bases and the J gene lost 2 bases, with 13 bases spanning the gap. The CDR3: CATRWGPTDTQYF. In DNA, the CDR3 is TGTGCCACCCGGTGGGGACCCACAGATACGCAGTATTTT.